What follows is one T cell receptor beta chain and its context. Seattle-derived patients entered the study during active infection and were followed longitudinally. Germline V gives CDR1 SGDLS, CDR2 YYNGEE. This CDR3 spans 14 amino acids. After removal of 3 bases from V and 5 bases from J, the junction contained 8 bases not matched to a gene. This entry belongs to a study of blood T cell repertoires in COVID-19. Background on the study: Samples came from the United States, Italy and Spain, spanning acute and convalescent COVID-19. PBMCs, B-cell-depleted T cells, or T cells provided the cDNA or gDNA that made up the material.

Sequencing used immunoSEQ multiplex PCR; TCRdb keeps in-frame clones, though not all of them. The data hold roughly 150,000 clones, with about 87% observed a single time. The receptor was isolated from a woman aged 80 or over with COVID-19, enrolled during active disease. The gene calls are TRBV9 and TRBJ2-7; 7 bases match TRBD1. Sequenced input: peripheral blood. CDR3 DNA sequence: TGTGCCAGCAGCGCAACGGGACAGCCCCACGAGCAGTACTTC. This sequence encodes CASSATGQPHEQYF.